These T cell receptor beta chains were read from a single sample in a study of T cell responses to AZD1222 COVID-19 vaccine. Repertoires were generated with immunoSEQ multiplex PCR, while TCRdb's copy carries only in-frame clones and drops some. The data contain fewer than 120,000 clones, nearly 90% of them singletons. The specimen was peripheral blood, collected on day 0 of AZD1222 vaccination. These receptors all come from an adult in good health. The CDR3 runs from the conserved cysteine through the conserved F or W. Each record gives: J gene, V gene, CDR3 protein.

j_gene: TRBJ2-2
v_gene: TRBV6-4
CDR3aa: CASSESATSGELFF

j_gene: TRBJ2-5
v_gene: TRBV7-9
CDR3aa: CAGGAGYLETQYF

j_gene: TRBJ1-2
v_gene: TRBV27
CDR3aa: CASSLSSPGYGYTF

j_gene: TRBJ2-7
v_gene: TRBV7-6
CDR3aa: CASSHLRGQSSYEQYF

j_gene: TRBJ2-5
v_gene: TRBV27
CDR3aa: CASSSRPAQAQYF

j_gene: TRBJ2-7
v_gene: TRBV5-1
CDR3aa: CASSMRLAGDYEQYF

j_gene: TRBJ1-5
v_gene: TRBV23-1
CDR3aa: CASSQRDGDQPQHF

j_gene: TRBJ2-3
v_gene: TRBV5-1
CDR3aa: CASSLDQAGPGDTQYF

j_gene: TRBJ2-5
v_gene: TRBV6-2/TRBV6-3
CDR3aa: CASSSPQGGAETQYF

j_gene: TRBJ2-7
v_gene: TRBV9
CDR3aa: CASSASRDRDQQYF

j_gene: TRBJ1-1
v_gene: TRBV11-2
CDR3aa: CASSRGRDTEAFF

j_gene: TRBJ1-2
v_gene: TRBV28
CDR3aa: CASRLPGLSGGYTF

j_gene: TRBJ1-1
v_gene: TRBV7-3
CDR3aa: CASSLNRNTEAFF

j_gene: TRBJ2-2
v_gene: TRBV5-1
CDR3aa: CASSLWGNRELFF

j_gene: TRBJ2-4
v_gene: TRBV5-5
CDR3aa: CASSLGQGSWYF

j_gene: TRBJ1-1
v_gene: TRBV7-8
CDR3aa: CASSPRAENTEAFF

j_gene: TRBJ1-2
v_gene: TRBV10-3
CDR3aa: CAISESSDDGYTF

j_gene: TRBJ1-1
v_gene: TRBV5-1
CDR3aa: CASSLLGTENTEAFF

j_gene: TRBJ1-5
v_gene: TRBV7-9
CDR3aa: CASSGPGTPNAPQHF

j_gene: TRBJ2-2
v_gene: TRBV5-4
CDR3aa: CASSKGQTNTGELFF

j_gene: TRBJ1-1
v_gene: TRBV7-9
CDR3aa: CASTTPGGGTEAFF

j_gene: TRBJ1-6
v_gene: TRBV18
CDR3aa: CASSPPAYNSPLHF

j_gene: TRBJ1-2
v_gene: TRBV3-1/TRBV3-2
CDR3aa: CASSPGANYGYTF

j_gene: TRBJ2-1
v_gene: TRBV18
CDR3aa: CASSSRRDFGEFF

j_gene: TRBJ2-7
v_gene: TRBV21-1
CDR3aa: CASSPPGGSSSYEQYF

j_gene: TRBJ2-7
v_gene: TRBV7-9
CDR3aa: CASSTGQGSNEQYF

j_gene: TRBJ2-7
v_gene: TRBV2
CDR3aa: CASSEETGLARKYF

j_gene: TRBJ2-6
v_gene: TRBV10-3
CDR3aa: CAISESEQGAGSGANVLTF

j_gene: TRBJ2-1
v_gene: TRBV5-1
CDR3aa: CASSLVAGAYNEQFF

j_gene: TRBJ2-3
v_gene: TRBV9
CDR3aa: CASSVDSPDTQYF

j_gene: TRBJ2-7
v_gene: TRBV4-1
CDR3aa: CASSQEYGQSSYEQYF

j_gene: TRBJ1-5
v_gene: TRBV3-1/TRBV3-2
CDR3aa: CASSHGDNQPQHF

j_gene: TRBJ1-1
v_gene: TRBV4-1
CDR3aa: CASSQDAAESGRLAFF

j_gene: TRBJ1-1
v_gene: TRBV3-1/TRBV3-2
CDR3aa: CASSRRTGDAEAFF

j_gene: TRBJ1-2
v_gene: TRBV5-4
CDR3aa: CASSPQQGLGYGYTF

j_gene: TRBJ2-7
v_gene: TRBV7-9
CDR3aa: CASSQSGLAVDEQYF

j_gene: TRBJ2-1
v_gene: TRBV28
CDR3aa: CASSGQGPNEQFF

j_gene: TRBJ1-6
v_gene: TRBV14
CDR3aa: CASSPYRTGDSPLHF

j_gene: TRBJ2-4
v_gene: TRBV6-5
CDR3aa: CASSYNSPVAKNIQYF

j_gene: TRBJ1-2
v_gene: TRBV5-1
CDR3aa: CASSSTGGDYGYTF

j_gene: TRBJ2-2
v_gene: TRBV5-1
CDR3aa: CASSWTPGSLNTGELFF

j_gene: TRBJ2-7
v_gene: TRBV10-3
CDR3aa: CAITGTSPHEQYF

j_gene: TRBJ2-3
v_gene: TRBV10-3
CDR3aa: CAIRAELAYTDTQYF

j_gene: TRBJ2-1
v_gene: TRBV6-5
CDR3aa: CASQGLAGGTQQFF

j_gene: TRBJ1-2
v_gene: TRBV19
CDR3aa: CASSIGNRRQGRGYTF

j_gene: TRBJ1-2
v_gene: TRBV27
CDR3aa: CASSLHRDRGYGYTF

j_gene: TRBJ2-2
v_gene: TRBV7-8
CDR3aa: CASSFGQRTNTGELFF